These T cell receptor beta chains were read from a single sample in a study of Ad26.COV2.S vaccination and SARS-CoV-2 variants. The assay was immunoSEQ multiplex PCR, and TCRdb's table has in-frame clones only and misses some. The sample carries approximately 420,000 clones, around nine tenths recorded once. The material was peripheral blood, obtained in a trial of Ad26.COV2.S vaccine versus placebo. The source of these receptors is a person between 18 and 65 years old who received the Ad26.COV2.S COVID-19 vaccine or a placebo. Each CDR3 is given with its conserved first and last residue. D genes are given only for firm matches. Clone size, where shown, is once, few, many, or a class for clones that have expanded.

TRBD2	TRBV7-2	TRBJ2-1	.	TGTGCCAGCAGCTGGGGACTAGCGGGGGGGAATGAGCAGTTCTTC	CASSWGLAGGNEQFF
.	TRBV7-2	TRBJ2-7	.	TGTGCCAGCAGCTCGACTAGTGTGTGGTACTTC	CASSSTSVWYF
.	TRBV6-4	TRBJ1-4	.	TGTGCCAGCAGGAGGACGGCCGTTCTTAATGAAAAACTGTTTTTT	CASRRTAVLNEKLFF
.	TRBV6-5	TRBJ1-5	.	TGTGCCAGCAGCCAGGGTCATAGCAATCAGCCCCAGCATTTT	CASSQGHSNQPQHF
.	TRBV5-1	TRBJ2-5	.	TGCGCCAGCAGTCAGACAGGAAACCAAGAGACCCAGTACTTC	CASSQTGNQETQYF
TRBD1	TRBV10-3	TRBJ1-5	.	TGTGCCATCAGTGAGTCGAATTCAGGGGGTGGTCAGCCCCAGCATTTT	CAISESNSGGGQPQHF
.	TRBV30	TRBJ2-7	.	TGTGCCTGGAGTGTACCGGGGAGGCAGTACTTC	CAWSVPGRQYF
TRBD1	TRBV7-8	TRBJ1-5	.	TGTGCCAGCAGCTACAGGGGGGGCAATCAGCCCCAGCATTTT	CASSYRGGNQPQHF
TRBD1	TRBV24-1	TRBJ2-3	.	TGTGCCACCAGTGACACCGGGACAGGGGGAAAGGCGCAGTATTTT	CATSDTGTGGKAQYF
TRBD1	TRBV19	TRBJ1-1	.	TGTGCCAGTAGTATGGGGACAGGGGGTAACACTGAAGCTTTCTTT	CASSMGTGGNTEAFF
.	TRBV18	TRBJ1-5	.	TGTGCCAGCAACCCCGGACAGTTAGAGCCCCAGCATTTT	CASNPGQLEPQHF
.	TRBV6-4	TRBJ1-6	.	TGTGCCAGCAGGTCGGATTCACCCCTCCACTTT	CASRSDSPLHF
.	TRBV7-2	TRBJ1-4	.	TGTGCCAGCAGCTCTAGGCAGAGCCCTCGCGCAACTAATGAAAAACTGTTTTTT	CASSSRQSPRATNEKLFF
TRBD1	TRBV9	TRBJ2-5	.	TGTGCCAGCAGCGTCGGACAGGCAAACGGCCGGGAGACCCAGTACTTC	CASSVGQANGRETQYF
.	TRBV11-2	TRBJ1-1	.	TGTGCCAGCAGCTTAGTCGTGGGGAACACTGAAGCTTTCTTT	CASSLVVGNTEAFF
.	TRBV5-1	TRBJ2-7	.	TGCGCCAGCAGCGCCTGGGACACCTACGAGCAGTACTTC	CASSAWDTYEQYF
TRBD1	TRBV7-9	TRBJ2-1	.	TGTGCCAGCAGCCAGGGCACAGGGGGCAACGGTGAGCAGTTCTTC	CASSQGTGGNGEQFF
.	TRBV6-4	TRBJ2-3	.	TGTGCCAGCAGTCGGACTAGCACAGATACGCAGTATTTT	CASSRTSTDTQYF
TRBD1	TRBV5-1	TRBJ1-1	.	TGCGCCAGCACCAATTCCGGGACAGATGGTGAAGCTTTCTTT	CASTNSGTDGEAFF
.	TRBV7-9	TRBJ1-4	.	TGTGCCAGCAGCCTTCAGAATGAAAAACTGTTTTTT	CASSLQNEKLFF
TRBD2	TRBV2	TRBJ2-1	.	TGTGCCAGCAACTCGCTAGCGGGGGCCCACAATGAGCAGTTCTTC	CASNSLAGAHNEQFF
.	TRBV5-1	TRBJ1-1	.	TGCGCCAGCAGCTTCCTACAGGGATCGAACACTGAAGCTTTCTTT	CASSFLQGSNTEAFF
.	TRBV9	TRBJ1-1	many	TGTGCCAGCAGCGAAAGCAAGCCCACTGAAGCTTTCTTT	CASSESKPTEAFF
.	TRBV5-4	TRBJ2-7	.	TGTGCCAGCAGCTTACTCTCGGGTGTAGTTTCCTACGAGCAGTACTTC	CASSLLSGVVSYEQYF
.	TRBV25-1	TRBJ2-5	.	TGTGCCAGCAGTGCCTGGCCTGCGCCTCAAGAGACCCAGTACTTC	CASSAWPAPQETQYF
.	TRBV20-1	TRBJ2-4	.	TGCAGTGCTAGTCTGTCTGTGAACAAAAACATTCAGTACTTC	CSASLSVNKNIQYF
.	TRBV5-1	TRBJ2-3	.	TGCGCCAGCAGCTCGGACTCCATACTCACAGATACGCAGTATTTT	CASSSDSILTDTQYF
.	TRBV4-1	TRBJ1-2	.	TGCGCCAGCAGCTCGGACTCCTATGGCTACACCTTC	CASSSDSYGYTF
.	TRBV5-4	TRBJ1-4	.	TGTGCCAGCAGCGCCCAGGGAGCCGAAAAACTGTTTTTT	CASSAQGAEKLFF
.	TRBV6-5	TRBJ1-2	.	TGTGCCAGCAGATTCTCAGGGGATCGTGGCTACACCTTC	CASRFSGDRGYTF
TRBD1	TRBV7-8	TRBJ1-1	once	TGTGCCAGCAGCCATCCTCGGACAGGGAGCATGAACACTGAAGCTTTCTTT	CASSHPRTGSMNTEAFF
TRBD1	TRBV7-9	TRBJ2-1	.	TGTGCCAGCAGCCTAAGGACAGGGGGCCATGAGCAGTTCTTC	CASSLRTGGHEQFF
.	TRBV7-6	TRBJ2-5	.	TGTGCCAGCACCGACCTCAGAGACGTACCTGATCAAGAGACCCAGTACTTC	CASTDLRDVPDQETQYF
.	TRBV6-2/TRBV6-3	TRBJ2-1	.	TGTGCCAGCAGTTACTCGCAGGCGAGGGACTACAATGAGCAGTTCTTC	CASSYSQARDYNEQFF
TRBD1	TRBV7-2	TRBJ2-7	.	TGTGCCAGCAGCTTAGCCACAGGGGTAGAGCAGTACTTC	CASSLATGVEQYF
.	TRBV15	TRBJ1-1	.	TGTGCCACCAGCAGAGATCCGGCGAACACTGAAGCTTTCTTT	CATSRDPANTEAFF
.	TRBV7-8	TRBJ2-2	.	TGTGCCAGCAGACGCCCGGGCCCTAACACCGGGGAGCTGTTTTTT	CASRRPGPNTGELFF
.	TRBV5-1	TRBJ2-7	.	TGCGCCAGCAGCTTGAGACAGACCTACGAGCAGTACTTC	CASSLRQTYEQYF
.	TRBV19	TRBJ1-5	.	TGTGCCAGTAATCTGGCAGACAATCAGCCCCAGCATTTT	CASNLADNQPQHF
.	TRBV4-1	TRBJ1-2	.	TGCGCCAGCAGCCAAGATCAGGGGAACTATGGCTACACCTTC	CASSQDQGNYGYTF
.	TRBV4-2	TRBJ2-2	.	TGTGCCAGCAGCCGAGGAACGCTAACCGGGGAGCTGTTTTTT	CASSRGTLTGELFF
.	TRBV29-1	TRBJ1-4	.	TGCAGCGTTGAAGATGGTTCCCCCGGGGCCTCCCGAGAAAAACTGTTTTTT	CSVEDGSPGASREKLFF
.	TRBV7-8	TRBJ1-5	.	TGTGCCAGCAGCTTAGCCAGGGTCCCGAGCAATCAGCCCCAGCATTTT	CASSLARVPSNQPQHF
.	TRBV10-3	TRBJ1-5	.	TGTGCCATCAGTGAGTCGATGGTAGGGATGGGCCAGCCCCAGCATTTT	CAISESMVGMGQPQHF
.	TRBV5-1	TRBJ1-1	.	TGCGCCAGCAGCTTGAGGGTACTGGTAAAGGGGGGCACTGAAGCTTTCTTT	CASSLRVLVKGGTEAFF
.	TRBV5-4	TRBJ2-1	.	TGTGCCAGCAGCTCGAACCTGAACCAGGAGCAGTTCTTC	CASSSNLNQEQFF
.	TRBV30	TRBJ2-3	.	TGTGCCTGGAGGGGAGGAACAGCCGGGACAGCGATCTCCACAGATACGCAGTATTTT	CAWRGGTAGTAISTDTQYF
.	TRBV9	TRBJ1-1	many	TGTGCCAGCAGCGTATACGACCGTTGGGACACTGAAGCTTTCTTT	CASSVYDRWDTEAFF
.	TRBV2	TRBJ2-5	.	TGTGCCAGCATCCAACTAGCAAACCAAGAGACCCAGTACTTC	CASIQLANQETQYF
.	TRBV2	TRBJ2-1	.	TGTGCCAGCAGTAGGCAGAGACCCTACAATGAGCAGTTCTTC	CASSRQRPYNEQFF